This TCR beta chain was captured by sequencing in a study of cytomegalovirus exposure and HLA in healthy donors. Of note for this clone: Its specificity is not known.

Regarding the study as a whole: Researchers reportedly found TCR beta sequences accurately predicted most subjects' HLA-A and HLA-B alleles. One later analysis reportedly identified an Asian-associated ancestry cluster that showed fewer N-insertions than the approximately 710-donor mean. The authors later linked a missense DCLRE1C variant to TCR beta V- and J-gene trimming. Being indistinguishable, some V segments were excluded, TRBV6-2 and TRBV6-3 among them.

PCR used 60 Vbeta primers and 13 Jbeta primers. Profiling relied on immunoSEQ multiplex PCR, and the TCRdb table lists in-frame clones only, not all of them. The sample carries under 200,000 clones, about four fifths recorded once. The germline V gene encodes CDR1 SGDLS and CDR2 YYNGEE. The trim removed 5 bases at V and 5 bases at J, leaving 2 bases unmatched. The CDR3 has 13 amino acids. The sample taken for sequencing was PBMCs. The gene calls are TRBV9 and TRBJ1-1; TRBD1 aligns across 11 bases. This receptor was obtained from a male donor in good health and CMV-seropositive. The CDR3 sequence is CASRGTGGTEAFF. As DNA, the CDR3 is TGTGCCAGCAGAGGGACAGGGGGGACTGAAGCTTTCTTT.